The 14 T cell receptor beta chains given below trace back to one sample, sequenced in a study of blood T cell repertoires in COVID-19. Only in-frame clones appear in the TCRdb table, and some are missing; sequencing was by immunoSEQ multiplex PCR. The table has 73,000 or so clones, 80% to 90% seen once. The sequenced material came from peripheral blood. The receptor set was obtained from a man under 40 with acute or convalescent COVID-19.

This chain uses TRBV7-9 with TRBJ2-1; weak D call: TRBD2 (5 bases). The germline CDR1 and CDR2 sequences are SEHNR and FQNEAQ (reference sequence). V lost 3 bases and J lost 0, with 12 bases in between. The CDR3 is 16 amino acids. The CDR3 loop is CASSFPGAGSYNEQFF. CDR3 bases: TGTGCCAGCAGCTTCCCCGGTGCGGGCTCCTACAATGAGCAGTTCTTC. The full variable domain, rest sourced from reference TRBV7-9 and TRBJ2-1, is DTGVSQNPRHKITKRGQNVTFRCDPISEHNRLYWYRQTLGQGPEFLTYFQNEAQLEKSRLLSDRFSAERPKGSFSTLEIQRTEQGDSAMYLCASSFPGAGSYNEQFFGPGTRLTVL.

This clone was recorded a few times. This chain connects TRBV19 to TRBJ2-7; 7 bases align to TRBD1. This CDR3 contains 14 residues. Per germline, CDR1 LNHDA and CDR2 SQIVND (reference sequence). Trimming took 5 bases from V and 6 from J; bases not matched to a gene: 10. CDR3 coding DNA: TGTGCCAGTAGTGTATACAGGGGAGAGATCGAGCAGTACTTC. This translates into CASSVYRGEIEQYF.

The V gene is TRBV9, the J gene TRBJ1-6, with a possible D match to TRBD1 (6 bases). CDR3 size: 14 residues. The V and J ends lost 0 bases and 9 bases respectively, with 10 bases between them. CDR1 is SGDLS and CDR2 is YYNGEE in the germline V gene. The CDR3 reads CASSVAGVGSPLHF. CDR3 nucleotides: TGTGCCAGCAGCGTAGCAGGGGTGGGTTCACCCCTCCACTTT.

This clone was seen just once. This sequence joins TRBV28 and TRBJ2-7; no definite D call. The CDR3 is 14 residues long. V shed 3 bases and J shed 3 bases, with 12 bases lying between them. The V gene's germline CDR1 is MDHEN and CDR2 SYDVKM. The CDR3 nucleotides are TGTGCCAGCAGTTTCTCTCGTGGCCTCTACGAGCAGTACTTC. This codes for CASSFSRGLYEQYF.

V usage is TRBV5-6 and J usage is TRBJ2-5, with 7 bases aligning to TRBD1. CDR1 is SGHDT, CDR2 YYEEEE, per germline. J gave up 1 base and V 4 bases, and 1 base lay outside the gene matches. The CDR3 length is 13 residues. The CDR3 loop is CASSGTAQETQYF. CDR3 DNA sequence: TGTGCCAGCAGCGGGACAGCCCAAGAGACCCAGTACTTC.

The J gene is TRBJ2-2, the V gene TRBV20-1; D not resolved. Germline lookup yields CDR1 DFQATT and CDR2 SNEGSKA (reference sequence). V lost 4 bases and J 6 bases, leaving 6 bases between the germline ends. The CDR3 sequence is 11 residues long. The CDR3 sequence is CSAIRSGELFF. As DNA, the CDR3 is TGCAGTGCTATTCGGTCCGGGGAGCTGTTTTTT.

This chain links TRBV28 with TRBJ2-1, with D perhaps matching TRBD2 (6 bases). This CDR3 contains 13 residues. Trimming took off 6 bases at V and 2 bases at J, with 8 bases between the two ends. Germline CDR1 is MDHEN and CDR2 is SYDVKM. The CDR3 DNA is TGTGCCAGCAGCCGGGGGACCTACAATGAGCAGTTCTTC. It specifies CASSRGTYNEQFF.

The chain employs TRBV6-5 and TRBJ1-6, with D possibly TRBD1 on 6 matching bases. Germline CDR1 reads MNHEY; CDR2 reads SVGAGI. The CDR3 consists of 15 residues. Trimming removed 0 bases from V and 8 bases from J, with 11 bases in between. CDR3 protein: CASSYSGGGDSPLHF. The CDR3 nucleotides read TGTGCCAGCAGTTACTCAGGAGGGGGGGATTCACCCCTCCACTTT.

The rearrangement joins TRBV27 to TRBJ2-1; TRBD2 might be the D (6 bases). Germline values: CDR1 MNHEY, CDR2 SMNVEV (reference sequence). The CDR3 sequence is 15 residues long. V dropped 8 bases and J dropped 1 base, with 15 bases sitting between them. The CDR3 DNA sequence: TGTGCCAGCCGGAGGGGTCAGGGTTCCTACAATGAGCAGTTCTTC. Translation: CASRRGQGSYNEQFF.

The chain links TRBV9 to TRBJ1-1; possibly TRBD1 for D (6 bases). The CDR3 has 16 amino acids. Germline CDR1 is SGDLS and CDR2 is YYNGEE. V was shortened by 0 bases and J by 1 base, with 13 bases between the two germline ends. The CDR3 bases are TGTGCCAGCAGCGTAGCGCCGGGGGGCGGGAACACTGAAGCTTTCTTT. This sequence encodes CASSVAPGGGNTEAFF.

This clone was detected once. The CDR3 DNA reads TGTGCCAGCAGCCTACGACTAGCGGGAGAAGGGGAGCAGTTCTTC. Translation gives CASSLRLAGEGEQFF. The chain recombines TRBV5-4 with TRBJ2-1; 12 bases match TRBD2. Germline assignment: CDR1 SGHNT and CDR2 YYREEE (reference sequence). CDR3 length: 15 residues. Germline trimming cut 4 bases from V and 10 bases from J; bases unmatched to any gene: 9.

This sequence joins TRBV29-1 and TRBJ2-1, with D unresolved. Trimming pared 8 bases from V and 7 bases from J, leaving 12 bases between. This CDR3 is 11 amino acids long. CDR1 SQVTM and CDR2 ANQGSEA come from the germline V gene. CDR3 nucleotide sequence: TGCAGCACCCCCCACGGGAATGAGCAGTTCTTC. It codes for CSTPHGNEQFF.

The chain carries TRBV7-2 and TRBJ2-2; 8 bases fit TRBD1. The ends lost 7 bases at V and 1 base at J; junction bases unmatched: 5. The length of the CDR3 is 15 residues. CDR1 SGHTA and CDR2 FQGNSA come from the germline V gene. DNA for the CDR3: TGTGCCAGCACTGACAGGGGCTTGAACACCGGGGAGCTGTTTTTT. Residues: CASTDRGLNTGELFF.

The chain combines TRBV3-1 (or the pseudogene TRBV3-2) with TRBJ1-1, with unresolved D. V was cut by 3 bases and J by 0 bases, with 8 bases left in between. CDR3 size: 14 residues. Germline V gene data show CDR1 as LGHDT and CDR2 as YNNKEL (reference sequence). CDR3 DNA: TGTGCCAGCAGCCAGGCACGTATGAACACTGAAGCTTTCTTT. Translating gives CASSQARMNTEAFF.